The 8 T cell receptor beta chains below were found in one sample sequenced in a study of human T cells and chemical hapten exposure. The library tagged each cDNA molecule with unique molecular identifiers. TCRdb analysed the reads with MiXCR anew, one entry per CDR3 protein. Here the sample spans around 120,000 distinct CDR3 sequences, about 8.9% being singletons. Whole blood, unfractionated, served as the material for total RNA extraction. The sample was whole blood. The origin of the receptors is a human donor in good health. Some clones in this sample may be carry-over from other donors' samples.

This clonotype came up a few times. A far larger clone lies a single base away; this is likely a read error. V is TRBV6-2 or TRBV6-3 and J is TRBJ2-3; TRBD2 matches 7 bases. Per germline, CDR1 MNHEY and CDR2 SVGEGT. The ends lost 0 bases at V and 0 bases at J; junction bases unmatched: 0. The CDR3 runs to 15 residues. For the CDR3, the DNA is TGTGCCAGCAGTTACTCTAGCGGGAGCACAGATACGCAGTATTTT. Its protein is CASSYSSGSTDTQYF.

In its sample, this clonotype was seen a few times. The V call is TRBV6-5, the J call TRBJ2-5; 9 nucleotides align to TRBD2. The germline gives CDR1 MNHEY, CDR2 SVGAGI. The CDR3 contains 13 residues. The V gene end was trimmed by 8 bases and the J gene end by 4 bases; junction bases not matched to a gene: 5. CDR3 in amino acids: CASQELAGETQYF. The CDR3 nucleotides are TGTGCCAGCCAAGAACTAGCGGGAGAGACCCAGTACTTC.

There are many counts of this clonotype. The rearrangement joins TRBV20-1 to TRBJ2-3; no clear D. This CDR3 spans 16 amino acids. CDR1 DFQATT and CDR2 SNEGSKA come from the germline V gene (reference sequence). V was clipped by 3 bases and J by 1 base, with 17 bases between them. DNA of the CDR3: TGCAGTGCTAGCCCCTCGTGGGTTGGGGGCACAGATACGCAGTATTTT. Amino acids: CSASPSWVGGTDTQYF.

The V and J genes are TRBV9 and TRBJ1-6, with 10 positions matching TRBD1. Trimming removed 0 bases from V and 6 bases from J; junction bases left unmatched: 3. Germline V CDR1 and CDR2: SGDLS, YYNGEE. This CDR3 comprises 16 residues. For the CDR3, the DNA is TGTGCCAGCAGCGTAGATGACAGGGGGCGTAATTCACCCCTCCACTTT. Its translation is CASSVDDRGRNSPLHF.

This clonotype was seen more than once but under ten times. The chain employs TRBV5-1 and TRBJ1-5; D may be TRBD1 (5 bases). Germline CDR1 reads SGHRS; CDR2 reads YFSETQ. Trimming shortened V by 0 bases and J by 6 bases, and 13 bases separated the two germline ends. The CDR3 is made up of 15 amino acids. In DNA, the CDR3 is TGCGCCAGCAGCTTGGGTCAGGACATGGGTCAGCCCCAGCATTTT. The encoded protein is CASSLGQDMGQPQHF.

Only a few counts were recorded for this clonotype. The chain links TRBV12-3 or TRBV12-4 to TRBJ2-5; D possibly corresponds to TRBD2 (5 bases). With 3 bases removed from V and 2 bases from J, the gap between germline ends came to 10 bases. CDR3 length equals 14 residues. CDR3 residues: CASSLMRAQETQYF. The DNA of the CDR3 is TGTGCCAGCAGTTTGATGCGGGCTCAAGAGACCCAGTACTTC.

This clonotype has more than one count but fewer than ten. The chain employs TRBV28 and TRBJ2-6; tentative D call: TRBD1 (6 bases). V lost 8 bases to trimming and J lost 2 bases, with 16 bases between them. Per the germline V gene, CDR1 is MDHEN and CDR2 is SYDVKM. The CDR3 loop spans 16 amino acids. The CDR3: CASSGAEAAGANVLTF. The CDR3 nucleotides read TGTGCCAGCTCAGGGGCCGAGGCTGCTGGGGCCAACGTCCTGACTTTC.

This clonotype was counted between two and nine times. The chain links TRBV20-1 to TRBJ2-3; D perhaps matches TRBD1 (5 bases). The V end was cut by 0 bases, the J end by 5 bases, with 12 bases between. This CDR3 spans 14 amino acids. Germline CDR1 is DFQATT and CDR2 is SNEGSKA (reference sequence). The CDR3 bases are TGCAGTGCTAGAGAGGCAGGGTGGGGAGATACGCAGTATTTT. It specifies CSAREAGWGDTQYF.